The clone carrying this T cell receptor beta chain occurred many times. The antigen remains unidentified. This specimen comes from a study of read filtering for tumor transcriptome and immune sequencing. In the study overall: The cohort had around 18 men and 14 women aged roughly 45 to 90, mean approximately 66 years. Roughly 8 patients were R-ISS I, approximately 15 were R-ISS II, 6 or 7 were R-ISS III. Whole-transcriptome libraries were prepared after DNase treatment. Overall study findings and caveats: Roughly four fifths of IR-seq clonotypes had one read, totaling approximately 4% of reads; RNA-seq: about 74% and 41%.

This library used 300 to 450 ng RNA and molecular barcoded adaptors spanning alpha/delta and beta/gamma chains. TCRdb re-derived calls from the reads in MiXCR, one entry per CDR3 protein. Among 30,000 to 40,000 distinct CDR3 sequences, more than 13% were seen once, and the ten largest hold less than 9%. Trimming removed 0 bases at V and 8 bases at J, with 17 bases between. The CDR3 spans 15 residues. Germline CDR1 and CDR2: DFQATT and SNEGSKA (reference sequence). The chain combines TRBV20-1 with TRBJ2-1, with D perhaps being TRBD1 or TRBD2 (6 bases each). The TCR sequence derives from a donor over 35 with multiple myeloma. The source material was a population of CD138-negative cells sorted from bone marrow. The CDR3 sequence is CSARDIAEGGYEQFF. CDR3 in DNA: TGCAGTGCTAGAGATATTGCCGAAGGGGGGTATGAGCAGTTCTTC.